These 11 T cell receptor beta chains originate from one sample sequenced in a study of PD-L1 blockade in urothelial cancer. Profiled with immunoSEQ multiplex PCR; TCRdb holds only in-frame clones, not every one. The sample has around 66,000 clones; 85% to 90% are singletons. Time point indicated: peripheral blood 6 weeks after treatment start. The sequencing here drew on PBMCs, taken around atezolizumab (anti-PD-L1) treatment. These receptors originate from a man in his fifties or sixties with urothelial cancer.

This rearrangement joins TRBV19 to TRBJ1-5, with a weak D call TRBD1 (5 bases). V lost 7 bases, J lost 1 base, and 20 bases lay in between. Per germline, CDR1 LNHDA and CDR2 SQIVND (reference sequence). The CDR3 covers 17 residues. The DNA of the CDR3 is TGTGCCAGTAAAGGACCAGGGTATATGGAGAGCAATCAGCCCCAGCATTTT. It specifies CASKGPGYMESNQPQHF.

The V and J genes are TRBV9 and TRBJ2-2; 13 bases match TRBD2. The germline CDR1 and CDR2 sequences are SGDLS and YYNGEE. The V gene end was trimmed by 4 bases and the J gene end by 4 bases; junction bases not matched to a gene: 7. The CDR3 is 17 residues long. This CDR3 is CASSPRGTSGVTGELFF. CDR3 sequence (DNA): TGTGCCAGCAGCCCCCGCGGGACTAGCGGGGTCACCGGGGAGCTGTTTTTT.

The chain is built from TRBV5-4 and TRBJ1-3; 7 nucleotides line up with TRBD1. The germline CDR1 and CDR2 sequences are SGHNT and YYREEE (reference sequence). V dropped 2 bases and J dropped 4; count of bases not matched to a gene: 3. The CDR3 totals 14 residues. The CDR3 DNA is TGTGCCAGCAGCTTAGGGGACAGAGGAAACACCATATATTTT. It specifies CASSLGDRGNTIYF.

The genes are TRBV7-8 and TRBJ1-5; perhaps TRBD1 as D (5 bases). This CDR3 spans 16 amino acids. Trimming took off 2 bases at V and 2 bases at J, with 13 bases between the two ends. Germline V gene sequence: CDR1 SGHVS, CDR2 FQNEAQ. The DNA for the CDR3 is TGTGCCAGCAGCTTAATCACCGGGGGTGGCAATCAGCCCCAGCATTTT. As protein: CASSLITGGGNQPQHF. Using reference TRBV7-8 and TRBJ1-5 for the parts outside the CDR3, the full variable domain is GAGVSQSPRYKVAKRGQDVALRCDPISGHVSLFWYQQALGQGPEFLTYFQNEAQLDKSGLPSDRFFAERPEGSVSTLKIQRTQQEDSAVYLCASSLITGGGNQPQHFGDGTRLSIL.

This clone was seen only once. The rearrangement uses TRBV4-1 and TRBJ2-7; 12 nucleotides agree with TRBD2. CDR3 length: 18 residues. Per the germline V gene, CDR1 is MGHRA and CDR2 is YSYEKL. Trimming took 0 bases from V and 2 from J; bases not matched to a gene: 8. CDR3 residues: CASSQDPTSGGLTYEQYF. The DNA for the CDR3 is TGCGCCAGCAGCCAAGATCCGACTAGCGGGGGCCTCACCTACGAGCAGTACTTC.

The chain couples TRBV15 to TRBJ2-6; unclear D gene. The germline V and J ends were trimmed by 4 bases and 2 bases, with 6 bases remaining between them. Looked up from germline, CDR1 is LNHNV and CDR2 is YYDKDF (reference sequence). The length of the CDR3 is 14 residues. In DNA, the CDR3 is TGTGCCACCAGCATACAAACTGGGGCCAACGTCCTGACTTTC. Translated: CATSIQTGANVLTF.

V is TRBV29-1 and J is TRBJ2-2; TRBD2 aligns across 10 bases. Germline loops: CDR1 SQVTM, CDR2 ANQGSEA. The V gene end was trimmed by 2 bases and the J gene end by 6 bases; junction bases not matched to a gene: 12. This CDR3 has 17 residues. CDR3 sequence reads: CSVELNRRGLASGELFF. The CDR3 DNA follows: TGCAGCGTTGAACTTAATCGCCGGGGACTAGCGTCCGGGGAGCTGTTTTTT.

The CDR3 reads CASRYGTSGWNEQFF. CDR3 sequence (DNA): TGTGCCAGCAGGTACGGGACTAGCGGTTGGAATGAGCAGTTCTTC. The rearrangement links TRBV2 to TRBJ2-1, with TRBD2 identical over 11 bases. Germline CDR1 reads SNHLY; CDR2 reads FYNNEI. V lost 6 bases and J lost 7; bases outside the gene matches: 8. The CDR3 runs to 15 residues. Complete variable domain (other parts from reference TRBV2 and TRBJ2-1): EPEVTQTPSHQVTQMGQEVILRCVPISNHLYFYWYRQILGQKVEFLVSFYNNEISEKSEIFDDQFSVERPDGSNFTLKIRSTKLEDSAMYFCASRYGTSGWNEQFFGPGTRLTVL.

The chain carries TRBV18 and TRBJ2-7; 8 bases are a match to TRBD1. CDR1 is KGHSH, CDR2 LQKENI, per germline. The CDR3 has 16 amino acids. The V segment lost 3 bases and the J segment 6 bases; nucleotides outside the gene matches: 13. The CDR3: CASSPPIRDRGGEQYF. The CDR3 DNA sequence: TGTGCCAGCTCACCTCCCATCCGAGACAGGGGAGGCGAGCAGTACTTC.

This chain links TRBV6-5 with TRBJ2-1, with D tentatively TRBD1 (6 bases). This CDR3 region has 12 residues. Germline V gene data show CDR1 as MNHEY and CDR2 as SVGAGI. Trimming removed 6 bases at V and 9 bases at J, with 12 bases between. The CDR3 region is CASSTGSGEQFF. The DNA of the CDR3 is TGTGCCAGCAGCACAGGGTCCGGTGAGCAGTTCTTC.

The genes are TRBV5-4 and TRBJ1-1; D might be TRBD1 (6 bases). V lost 0 bases to trimming and J lost 3 bases, with 12 bases between them. The CDR3 covers 15 residues. From germline, CDR1 is SGHNT and CDR2 YYREEE (reference sequence). CDR3 region: CASSLGTGRHTEAFF. In DNA form, the CDR3 reads TGTGCCAGCAGCTTGGGTACAGGGAGACACACTGAAGCTTTCTTT.